This is a list of T cell receptor beta chains from one sample in a study of blood T cell repertoires in COVID-19. The protocol was immunoSEQ multiplex PCR, while the TCRdb copy is restricted to in-frame clones and leaves out a portion. The profile shows approximately 90,000 clones, approximately 86% of them singletons. The sample taken for sequencing was peripheral blood. The receptors here all came from a man aged 60-69 years with acute or convalescent COVID-19. The CDR3 runs from the conserved cysteine through the conserved F or W. D genes are given only for firm matches. Expanded clones are given a class, and other clones once, few, many or no size at all.

V: TRBV6-5
J: TRBJ1-6
D: NA
size: NA
CDR3: CASSRRGDSPLHF
DNA: TGTGCCAGCAGCAGACGGGGGGATTCACCCCTCCACTTT

V: TRBV25-1
J: TRBJ2-7
D: TRBD2
size: NA
CDR3: CASSESWTSGPGEQYF
DNA: TGTGCCAGCAGTGAATCTTGGACTAGCGGACCGGGGGAGCAGTACTTC

V: TRBV28
J: TRBJ2-4
D: NA
size: few
CDR3: CASSLPGRNIQYF
DNA: TGTGCCAGCAGTTTACCAGGGAGGAACATTCAGTACTTC

V: TRBV7-2
J: TRBJ1-6
D: TRBD1
size: NA
CDR3: CASSLGSDRGSSYNSPLHF
DNA: TGTGCCAGCAGCTTAGGATCCGACAGGGGAAGCTCCTATAATTCACCCCTCCACTTT

V: TRBV3-1/TRBV3-2
J: TRBJ2-3
D: NA
size: NA
CDR3: CASSLLVQEQYF
DNA: TGTGCCAGCAGCCTCCTAGTCCAAGAGCAGTATTTT

V: TRBV19
J: TRBJ1-1
D: NA
size: few
CDR3: CASSMDKFEAFF
DNA: TGTGCCAGTAGTATGGACAAATTTGAAGCTTTCTTT

V: TRBV19
J: TRBJ1-5
D: TRBD1
size: NA
CDR3: CASSRTQGANQPQHF
DNA: TGTGCCAGTAGTAGAACACAGGGGGCGAATCAGCCCCAGCATTTT

V: TRBV2
J: TRBJ1-2
D: NA
size: NA
CDR3: CASSESRGGANYGYTF
DNA: TGTGCCAGCAGTGAAAGTCGTGGGGGGGCCAACTATGGCTACACCTTC

V: TRBV11-3
J: TRBJ2-1
D: TRBD2
size: NA
CDR3: CASSLRLAGGINEQFF
DNA: TGTGCCAGCAGCCTTCGACTAGCGGGGGGGATCAATGAGCAGTTCTTC

V: TRBV2
J: TRBJ2-5
D: NA
size: few
CDR3: CASSGSFGGVQETQYF
DNA: TGTGCCAGCAGTGGTTCTTTTGGCGGGGTACAAGAGACCCAGTACTTC

V: TRBV9
J: TRBJ2-2
D: NA
size: NA
CDR3: CASSVGVAAGELFF
DNA: TGTGCCAGCAGCGTAGGGGTAGCGGCCGGGGAGCTGTTTTTT

V: TRBV6-5
J: TRBJ2-2
D: TRBD1
size: once
CDR3: CASSYSNRGMGELFF
DNA: TGTGCCAGCAGTTACTCGAACAGGGGGATGGGGGAGCTGTTTTTT

V: TRBV7-2
J: TRBJ2-3
D: NA
size: NA
CDR3: CASSYSGSTQYF
DNA: TGTGCCAGCAGTTATAGTGGGAGTACGCAGTATTTT

V: TRBV11-2
J: TRBJ1-3
D: NA
size: once
CDR3: CASSLEARSSGNTIYF
DNA: TGTGCCAGCAGCTTAGAAGCGAGGAGCTCTGGAAACACCATATATTTT

V: TRBV2
J: TRBJ1-5
D: NA
size: NA
CDR3: CASSEGDGNQPQHF
DNA: TGTGCCAGCAGCGAGGGTGACGGCAATCAGCCCCAGCATTTT

V: TRBV11-2
J: TRBJ1-1
D: NA
size: NA
CDR3: CASSLVGRNTEAFF
DNA: TGTGCCAGCAGCTTAGTGGGCCGGAACACTGAAGCTTTCTTT

V: TRBV27
J: TRBJ1-2
D: TRBD1
size: NA
CDR3: CASSPGQGRNYGYTF
DNA: TGTGCCAGCAGTCCAGGACAGGGGAGAAACTATGGCTACACCTTC

V: TRBV5-1
J: TRBJ1-1
D: NA
size: NA
CDR3: CASSLAVGLNTEAFF
DNA: TGCGCCAGCAGCTTGGCCGTGGGCCTGAACACTGAAGCTTTCTTT

V: TRBV30
J: TRBJ1-2
D: TRBD1
size: NA
CDR3: CAGRDRGGYGYTF
DNA: TGTGCCGGGCGGGACAGGGGAGGATATGGCTACACCTTC

V: TRBV29-1
J: TRBJ2-1
D: NA
size: NA
CDR3: CSVGRDSSSYNEQFF
DNA: TGCAGCGTTGGAAGGGACTCCAGCTCCTACAATGAGCAGTTCTTC

V: TRBV30
J: TRBJ1-1
D: NA
size: few
CDR3: CAQGNTEAFF
DNA: TGTGCCCAGGGGAACACTGAAGCTTTCTTT

V: TRBV19
J: TRBJ1-5
D: NA
size: NA
CDR3: CAGKGAGQPQHF
DNA: TGTGCCGGGAAAGGGGCTGGTCAGCCCCAGCATTTT

V: TRBV7-9
J: TRBJ1-5
D: NA
size: NA
CDR3: CASSSRETPQHF
DNA: TGTGCCAGCAGCTCCAGGGAAACCCCCCAGCATTTT

V: TRBV6-6
J: TRBJ1-2
D: NA
size: NA
CDR3: CASSQVGGRGYTF
DNA: TGTGCCAGCAGCCAGGTGGGCGGGAGGGGCTACACCTTC

V: TRBV9
J: TRBJ1-6
D: TRBD1
size: NA
CDR3: CASSVVPRDSHNSPLHF
DNA: TGTGCCAGCAGCGTAGTACCCCGGGACAGCCATAATTCACCCCTCCACTTT

V: TRBV7-2
J: TRBJ2-7
D: NA
size: NA
CDR3: CASSLVPVEQYF
DNA: TGTGCCAGCAGCTTAGTCCCCGTCGAGCAGTACTTC

V: TRBV5-1
J: TRBJ1-4
D: TRBD1
size: NA
CDR3: CASILPGQGPEKLFF
DNA: TGCGCCAGCATTCTCCCGGGACAGGGTCCTGAAAAACTGTTTTTT

V: TRBV15
J: TRBJ2-1
D: TRBD2
size: NA
CDR3: CATSNLLLAGVALNEQFF
DNA: TGTGCCACCAGCAACCTGTTACTAGCGGGAGTGGCCCTAAATGAGCAGTTCTTC

V: TRBV6-5
J: TRBJ2-7
D: TRBD2
size: NA
CDR3: CASSYSYAGDYEQYF
DNA: TGTGCCAGCAGTTACTCGTACGCGGGGGATTACGAGCAGTACTTC

V: TRBV3-1/TRBV3-2
J: TRBJ1-3
D: NA
size: NA
CDR3: CASSQVGAWGNTIYF
DNA: TGTGCCAGCAGCCAAGTGGGAGCTTGGGGAAACACCATATATTTT

V: TRBV19
J: TRBJ1-5
D: TRBD1
size: NA
CDR3: CASTRGQGANQPQHF
DNA: TGTGCCAGTACTAGGGGACAGGGGGCAAATCAGCCCCAGCATTTT

V: TRBV5-6
J: TRBJ1-4
D: TRBD1
size: NA
CDR3: CASSPNRGFFNEKLFF
DNA: TGTGCCAGCAGCCCGAACAGGGGTTTTTTCAATGAAAAACTGTTTTTT